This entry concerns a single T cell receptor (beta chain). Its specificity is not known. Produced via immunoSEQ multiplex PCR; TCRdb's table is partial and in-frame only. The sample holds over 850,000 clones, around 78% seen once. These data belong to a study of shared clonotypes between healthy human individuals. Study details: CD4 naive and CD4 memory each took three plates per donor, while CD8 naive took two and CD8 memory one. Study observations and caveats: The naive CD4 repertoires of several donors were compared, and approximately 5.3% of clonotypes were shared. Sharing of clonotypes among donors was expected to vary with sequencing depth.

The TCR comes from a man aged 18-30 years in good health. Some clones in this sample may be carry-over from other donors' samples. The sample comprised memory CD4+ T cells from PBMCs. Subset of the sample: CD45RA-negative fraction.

The CDR3 spells CASSVGGASYGYTF. In DNA form, the CDR3 reads TGCGCCAGCAGCGTAGGGGGCGCAAGCTATGGCTACACCTTC. The V call is TRBV5-1, the J call TRBJ1-2, with TRBD1 matching over 7 bases. J lost 4 bases, V lost 4 bases, and 7 bases had no gene match. Germline CDR1 SGHRS, CDR2 YFSETQ. This CDR3 comprises 14 residues.